A single T cell receptor (beta chain) is shown here with its context. This sample is drawn from a study of blood T cell repertoires in COVID-19. Measured with immunoSEQ multiplex PCR; TCRdb has only the in-frame clones, and not every one. The sample lists fewer than 250,000 clones; about 85% were seen once. The CDR3 loop spans 12 amino acids. V was cut by 4 bases and J by 7 bases, with 8 bases left in between. Germline CDR1 and CDR2: LGHNA and YSLEER. Source material: peripheral blood. This receptor was obtained from a man under 40 with active or convalescent COVID-19. The V and J genes are TRBV4-3 and TRBJ2-1; D is possibly TRBD1 (6 bases). The CDR3 bases are TGCGCCAGCAGCCGAACAGGGAATGAGCAGTTCTTC. Amino acids: CASSRTGNEQFF.